This T cell receptor (beta chain) was retrieved from a study of cytomegalovirus exposure and HLA in healthy donors. In the PCR, 60 Vbeta and 13 Jbeta primers were used. Clones were read by immunoSEQ multiplex PCR, and TCRdb kept only the in-frame ones, dropping some. The sample consists of approximately 100,000 clones, around 84% of them appearing once. Remarks on this clone: Antigen unknown.

The CDR3 is 16 amino acids. Germline lookup yields CDR1 SGDLS and CDR2 YYNGEE. Trimming pared 5 bases from V and 0 bases from J, leaving 15 bases between. Notes on the study in general: Later, an analysis showed that TCR beta chains associated with HLA were more clonally expanded than others that were equally common. Altogether, some 170 TCR beta chains were recorded as cytomegalovirus-associated.

The chain carries TRBV9 and TRBJ2-1; D gene ambiguous. Sequenced input: PBMCs. The sequence was obtained from a man aged 35 to 55 in good health and CMV-seropositive. The CDR3 nucleotides read TGTGCCAGCAGTTACCATAGTCCAAGCTCCTACAATGAGCAGTTCTTC. Protein product: CASSYHSPSSYNEQFF.